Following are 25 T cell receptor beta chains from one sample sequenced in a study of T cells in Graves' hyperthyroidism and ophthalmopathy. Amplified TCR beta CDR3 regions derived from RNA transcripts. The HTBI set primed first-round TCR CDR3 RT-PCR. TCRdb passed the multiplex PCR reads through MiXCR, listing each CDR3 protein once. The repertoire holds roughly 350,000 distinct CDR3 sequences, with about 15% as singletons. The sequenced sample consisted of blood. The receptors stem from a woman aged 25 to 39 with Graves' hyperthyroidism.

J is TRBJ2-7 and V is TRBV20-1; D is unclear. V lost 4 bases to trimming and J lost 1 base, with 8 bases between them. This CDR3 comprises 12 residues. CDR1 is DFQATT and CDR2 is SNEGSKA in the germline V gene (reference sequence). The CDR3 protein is CSAMWGSYEQYF. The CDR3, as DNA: TGCAGTGCTATGTGGGGATCCTACGAGCAGTACTTC.

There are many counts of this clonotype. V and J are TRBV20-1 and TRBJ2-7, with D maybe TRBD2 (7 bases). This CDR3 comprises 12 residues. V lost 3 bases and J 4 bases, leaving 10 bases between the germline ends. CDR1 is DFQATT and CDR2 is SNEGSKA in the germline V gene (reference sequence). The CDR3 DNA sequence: TGCAGTGCTAGTAGGGGGGGTTACGAGCAGTACTTC. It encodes CSASRGGYEQYF.

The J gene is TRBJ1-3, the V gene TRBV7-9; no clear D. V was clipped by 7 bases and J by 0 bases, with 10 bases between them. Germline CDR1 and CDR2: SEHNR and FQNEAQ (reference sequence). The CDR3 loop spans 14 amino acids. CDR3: CASTHGDSGNTIYF. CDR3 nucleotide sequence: TGTGCCAGCACCCATGGGGACTCTGGAAACACCATATATTTT.

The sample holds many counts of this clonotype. CDR3 DNA sequence: TGTGCCAGCAGCTTAACAAAACCGGGACAGGCTAGGGAGCAGTTCTTC. Amino acids: CASSLTKPGQAREQFF. The J gene is TRBJ2-1, the V gene TRBV11-2, with 8 bases matching TRBD1. Trimming took 2 bases from V and 10 from J; bases not matched to a gene: 13. The CDR3 covers 16 residues. Germline assignment: CDR1 SGHAT and CDR2 FQNNGV.

CDR3 nucleotides: TGCAGTGCCGGATCTGTGGAGGCGGGGGCGCTTTCGCGGGGCTACACCTTC. Residues: CSAGSVEAGALSRGYTF. The genes are TRBV20-1 and TRBJ1-2, with D possibly matching TRBD1 (6 bases). CDR1 is DFQATT, CDR2 SNEGSKA, per germline (reference sequence). There are 17 residues in the CDR3. V lost 6 bases to trimming and J lost 8 bases, with 31 bases between them.

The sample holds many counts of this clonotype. The CDR3 loop reads CASSLNTDSPLHF. As DNA, the CDR3 is TGTGCCAGCAGCCTAAATACAGATTCACCCCTCCACTTT. The chain links TRBV28 to TRBJ1-6; D remains ambiguous. Germline assignment: CDR1 MDHEN and CDR2 SYDVKM. The V end was cut by 6 bases, the J end by 8 bases, with 11 bases between. This CDR3 region has 13 residues.

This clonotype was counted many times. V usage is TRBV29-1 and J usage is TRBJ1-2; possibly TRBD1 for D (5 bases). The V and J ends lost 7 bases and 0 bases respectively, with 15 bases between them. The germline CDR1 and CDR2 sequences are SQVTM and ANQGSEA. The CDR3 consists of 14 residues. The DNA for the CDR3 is TGCAGCGCCACTGCCGGGGGGGCTAACTATGGCTACACCTTC. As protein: CSATAGGANYGYTF.

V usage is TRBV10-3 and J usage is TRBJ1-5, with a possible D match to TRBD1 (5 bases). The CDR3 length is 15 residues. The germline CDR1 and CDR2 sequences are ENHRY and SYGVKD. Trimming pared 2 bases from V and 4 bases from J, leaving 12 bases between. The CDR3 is CAISEQGGSNQPQHF. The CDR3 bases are TGTGCCATCAGTGAGCAGGGAGGCTCTAATCAGCCCCAGCATTTT.

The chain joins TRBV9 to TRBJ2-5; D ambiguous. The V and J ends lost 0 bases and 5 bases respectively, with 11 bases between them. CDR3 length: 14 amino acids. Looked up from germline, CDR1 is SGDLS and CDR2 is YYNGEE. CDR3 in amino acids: CASSVGFSRETQYF. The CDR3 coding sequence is TGTGCCAGCAGCGTAGGATTTAGCAGGGAGACCCAGTACTTC.

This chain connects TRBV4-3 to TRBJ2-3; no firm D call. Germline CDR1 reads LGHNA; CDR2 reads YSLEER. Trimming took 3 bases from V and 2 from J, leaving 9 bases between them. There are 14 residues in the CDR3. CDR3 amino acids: CASSQTLITDTQYF. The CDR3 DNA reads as TGCGCCAGCAGCCAGACGCTCATCACAGATACGCAGTATTTT.

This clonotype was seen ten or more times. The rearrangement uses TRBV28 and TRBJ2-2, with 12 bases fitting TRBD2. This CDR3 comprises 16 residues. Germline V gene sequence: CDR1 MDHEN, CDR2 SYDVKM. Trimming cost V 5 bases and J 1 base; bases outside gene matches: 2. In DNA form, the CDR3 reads TGTGCCAGCAGTCTACTAGCGGGAGGGAACACCGGGGAGCTGTTTTTT. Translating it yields CASSLLAGGNTGELFF.

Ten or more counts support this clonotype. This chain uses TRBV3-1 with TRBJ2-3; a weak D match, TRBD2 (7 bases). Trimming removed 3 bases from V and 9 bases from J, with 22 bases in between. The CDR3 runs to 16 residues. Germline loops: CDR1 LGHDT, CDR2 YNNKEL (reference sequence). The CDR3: CASSHQLASKGGTQYF. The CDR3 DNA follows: TGTGCCAGCAGCCATCAACTAGCGTCCAAGGGGGGAACGCAGTATTTT.

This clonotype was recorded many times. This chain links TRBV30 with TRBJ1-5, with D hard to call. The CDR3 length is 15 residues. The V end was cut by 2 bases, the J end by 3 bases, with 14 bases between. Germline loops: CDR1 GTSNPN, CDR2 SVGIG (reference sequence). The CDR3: CAWSKDGPINQPQHF. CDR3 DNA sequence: TGTGCCTGGAGTAAAGACGGTCCCATCAATCAGCCCCAGCATTTT.

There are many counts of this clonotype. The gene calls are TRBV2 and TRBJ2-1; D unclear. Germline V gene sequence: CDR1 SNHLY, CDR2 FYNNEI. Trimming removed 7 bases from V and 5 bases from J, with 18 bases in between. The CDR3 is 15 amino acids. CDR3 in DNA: TGTGCCAGCATTCGATTGGACCACAGCGACAATGAGCAGTTCTTC. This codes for CASIRLDHSDNEQFF. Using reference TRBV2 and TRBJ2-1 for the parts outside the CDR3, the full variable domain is EPEVTQTPSHQVTQMGQEVILRCVPISNHLYFYWYRQILGQKVEFLVSFYNNEISEKSEIFDDQFSVERPDGSNFTLKIRSTKLEDSAMYFCASIRLDHSDNEQFFGPGTRLTVL.

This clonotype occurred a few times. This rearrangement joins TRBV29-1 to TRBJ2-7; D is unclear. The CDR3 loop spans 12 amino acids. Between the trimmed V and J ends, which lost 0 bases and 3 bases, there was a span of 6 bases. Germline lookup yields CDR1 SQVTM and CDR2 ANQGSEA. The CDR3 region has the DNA TGCAGCGTTGAAGAGGGTGGCTACGAGCAGTACTTC. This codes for CSVEEGGYEQYF.

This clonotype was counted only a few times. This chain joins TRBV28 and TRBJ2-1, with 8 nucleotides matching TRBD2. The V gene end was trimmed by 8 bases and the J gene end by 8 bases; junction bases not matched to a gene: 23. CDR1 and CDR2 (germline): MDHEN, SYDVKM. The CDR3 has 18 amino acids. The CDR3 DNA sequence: TGTGCCAGCCGCGGTTTCTCCTCAAGTCCTAGCGGGCTTTATGAGCAGTTCTTC. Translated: CASRGFSSSPSGLYEQFF.

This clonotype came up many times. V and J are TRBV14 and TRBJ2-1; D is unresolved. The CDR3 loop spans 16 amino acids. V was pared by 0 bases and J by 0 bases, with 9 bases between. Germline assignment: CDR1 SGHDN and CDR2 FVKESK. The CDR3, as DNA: TGTGCCAGCAGCCAAGAGGCGCGTAGCTCCTACAATGAGCAGTTCTTC. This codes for CASSQEARSSYNEQFF. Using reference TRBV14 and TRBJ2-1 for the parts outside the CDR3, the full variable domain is EAGVTQFPSHSVIEKGQTVTLRCDPISGHDNLYWYRRVMGKEIKFLLHFVKESKQDESGMPNNRFLAERTGGTYSTLKVQPAELEDSGVYFCASSQEARSSYNEQFFGPGTRLTVL.

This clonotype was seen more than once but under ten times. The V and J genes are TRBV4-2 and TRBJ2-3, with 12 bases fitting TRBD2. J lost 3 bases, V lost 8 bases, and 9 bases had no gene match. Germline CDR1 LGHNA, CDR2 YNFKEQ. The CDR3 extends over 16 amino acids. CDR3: CASGSLLAGGTDTQYF. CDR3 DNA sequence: TGTGCCAGCGGATCCCTTCTAGCGGGAGGGACAGATACGCAGTATTTT.

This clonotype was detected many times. For the CDR3, the DNA is TGTGCCTGGAATCAGGGACAGGGAAGCGAGCAGTACTTC. It is translated as CAWNQGQGSEQYF. J is TRBJ2-7 and V is TRBV30; the match to TRBD1 covers 9 bases. Germline-derived CDR1 and CDR2 are GTSNPN and SVGIG (reference sequence). With V trimmed by 4 bases and J by 6 bases, 7 bases remained unmatched. The CDR3 totals 13 residues.

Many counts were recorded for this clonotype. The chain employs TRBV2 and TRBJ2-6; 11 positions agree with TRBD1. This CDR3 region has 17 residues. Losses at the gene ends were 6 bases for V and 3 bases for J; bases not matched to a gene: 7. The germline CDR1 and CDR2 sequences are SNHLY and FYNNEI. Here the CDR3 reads CASRRTGGTGGANVLTF. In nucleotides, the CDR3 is TGTGCCAGCAGAAGGACAGGGGGCACGGGTGGGGCCAACGTCCTGACTTTC.

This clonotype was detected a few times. The CDR3 reads CASSVEETGSYNEQFF. The CDR3 DNA sequence: TGTGCCAGCAGCGTAGAAGAAACGGGTTCCTACAATGAGCAGTTCTTC. The chain recombines TRBV9 with TRBJ2-1; D unclear. The CDR3 contains 16 residues. Germline V CDR1 and CDR2: SGDLS, YYNGEE. The V end was cut by 0 bases, the J end by 1 base, with 11 bases between.

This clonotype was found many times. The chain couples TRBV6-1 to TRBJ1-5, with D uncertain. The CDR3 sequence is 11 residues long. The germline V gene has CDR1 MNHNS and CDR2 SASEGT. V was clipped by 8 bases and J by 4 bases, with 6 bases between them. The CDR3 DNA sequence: TGTGCCAGCGGGCTAAATCAGCCCCAGCATTTT. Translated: CASGLNQPQHF.

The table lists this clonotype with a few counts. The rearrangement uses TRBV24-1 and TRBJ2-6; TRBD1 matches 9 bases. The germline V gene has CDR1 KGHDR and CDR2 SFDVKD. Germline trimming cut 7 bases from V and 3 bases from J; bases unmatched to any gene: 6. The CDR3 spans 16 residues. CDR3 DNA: TGTGCCACCAGCGGAGGACAGGGGCGTGGGGCCAACGTCCTGACTTTC. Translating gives CATSGGQGRGANVLTF.

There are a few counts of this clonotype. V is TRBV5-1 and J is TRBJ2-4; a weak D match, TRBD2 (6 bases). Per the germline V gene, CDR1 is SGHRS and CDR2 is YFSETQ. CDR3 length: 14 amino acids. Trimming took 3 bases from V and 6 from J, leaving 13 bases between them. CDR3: CASSWPGLGNIQYF. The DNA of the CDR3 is TGCGCCAGCAGCTGGCCGGGACTGGGAAACATTCAGTACTTC. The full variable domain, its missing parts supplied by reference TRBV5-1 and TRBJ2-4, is KAGVTQTPRYLIKTRGQQVTLSCSPISGHRSVSWYQQTPGQGLQFLFEYFSETQRNKGNFPGRFSGRQFSNSRSEMNVSTLELGDSALYLCASSWPGLGNIQYFGAGTRLSVL.

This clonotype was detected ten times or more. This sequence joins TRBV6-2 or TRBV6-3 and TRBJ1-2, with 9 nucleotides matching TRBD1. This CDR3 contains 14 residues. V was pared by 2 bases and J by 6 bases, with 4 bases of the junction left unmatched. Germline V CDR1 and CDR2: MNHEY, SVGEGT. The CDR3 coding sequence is TGTGCCAGCAGTTACGGGACAGGGAAGAATGGCTACACCTTC. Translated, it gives CASSYGTGKNGYTF.